These T cell receptor beta chains were read from a single sample in a study of blood T cell repertoires in COVID-19. TCRdb's table, derived via immunoSEQ multiplex PCR, lists solely in-frame clones and lacks some. The profile shows some 70,000 clones, approximately 80% of them singletons. The sequencing input was peripheral blood. Source of these receptors: a woman aged 70-85 years with acute or convalescent COVID-19. Both conserved end residues are part of each CDR3. D genes are given only for firm matches. For some rows the clone size is stated as once, few or many, or as a class when expanded; others skip it.

V gene,J gene,D gene,clone size,CDR3 DNA,CDR3 protein
TRBV6-6,TRBJ2-5,TRBD2,.,TGTGCCAGCAGTTACAGGGCTAGCGGGGGAGAGACCCAGTACTTC,CASSYRASGGETQYF
TRBV2,TRBJ2-5,TRBD2,.,TGTGCCAGCAGTGATATCACTAGCGGGAGAACGGGGGGGGAGACCCAGTACTTC,CASSDITSGRTGGETQYF
TRBV6-2/TRBV6-3,TRBJ1-1,.,.,TGTGCCAGCAGTTACTCCTCTGCGGACACTGAAGCTTTCTTT,CASSYSSADTEAFF
TRBV5-8,TRBJ1-1,TRBD1,.,TGTGCCAGCAGCTCGGACAGGACCTCCACTGAAGCTTTCTTT,CASSSDRTSTEAFF
TRBV13,TRBJ2-3,TRBD2,.,TGTGCCAGCAGCTTAGGCTTGGGACTAGCGGGGGCAGATACGCAGTATTTT,CASSLGLGLAGADTQYF
TRBV6-1,TRBJ2-7,TRBD2,.,TGTGCCAGCAGTGATCGTAAGATCGGGCTAGCGGGAGGGTACGAGCAGTACTTC,CASSDRKIGLAGGYEQYF
TRBV27,TRBJ2-3,TRBD2,once,TGTGCCAGCAGTTTTTTCGGGGGGGCTGCGACAGATACGCAGTATTTT,CASSFFGGAATDTQYF
TRBV5-1,TRBJ2-5,TRBD2,.,TGCGCCAGCAGCATAAGCGGGGGATGGCAAGAGACCCAGTACTTC,CASSISGGWQETQYF
TRBV6-5,TRBJ2-2,.,.,TGTGCCAGCAGTTACGCTTCTAGAGTAGCCGGGGAGCTGTTTTTT,CASSYASRVAGELFF
TRBV7-8,TRBJ1-3,.,.,TGTGCCAGCAGCCGAGAAGGAGGGAGAGGAAACACCATATATTTT,CASSREGGRGNTIYF
TRBV29-1,TRBJ1-1,TRBD1,.,TGCAGCGTCGGACAGGCGATCTCTGAAGCTTTCTTT,CSVGQAISEAFF
TRBV7-2,TRBJ2-7,.,.,TGTGCCAGCAGCTTAGGACTAGAGCGGGTGCAGTACTTC,CASSLGLERVQYF
TRBV7-9,TRBJ1-4,.,once,TGTGCCAGCAGTTCCTCGGGATCACCTAATGAAAAACTGTTTTTT,CASSSSGSPNEKLFF
TRBV9,TRBJ1-1,TRBD1,.,TGTGCCAGCAGCCCGAGACAGGGCTCGAGCACTGAAGCTTTCTTT,CASSPRQGSSTEAFF
TRBV5-5,TRBJ1-5,.,.,TGTGCCAGCAGCCTACTATGGGATCAGCCCCAGCATTTT,CASSLLWDQPQHF
TRBV3-1/TRBV3-2,TRBJ2-7,.,.,TGTGCCAGCAGCCAAGACGGGGGCTCCTACGAGCAGTACTTC,CASSQDGGSYEQYF
TRBV4-1,TRBJ1-2,.,.,TGCGCCAGCAGCCAAGTACCTCGTTCCGGGGAGAATGGCTACACCTTC,CASSQVPRSGENGYTF
TRBV6-5,TRBJ1-1,TRBD1,.,TGTGCCAGCAGTTACCGAAGGACAGGGGAGAACACTGAAGCTTTCTTT,CASSYRRTGENTEAFF
TRBV14,TRBJ2-2,.,.,TGTGCCAGCAGCCAAGAACGGAGGGACACCGGGGAGCTGTTTTTT,CASSQERRDTGELFF
TRBV2,TRBJ2-7,TRBD2,.,TGTGCCGGCGGGACTAGCGGTTACGAGCAGTACTTC,CAGGTSGYEQYF
TRBV15,TRBJ2-3,TRBD2,.,TGTGCCACTAGACTAGCGGGAGCAGATACGCAGTATTTT,CATRLAGADTQYF
TRBV19,TRBJ1-2,TRBD1,.,TGTGCCAGCCGTACCGGCGCACAGGGGTTTCATGGCTACACCTTC,CASRTGAQGFHGYTF
TRBV3-1/TRBV3-2,TRBJ1-5,.,.,TGTGCCAGCAGCACAGCCCTTAGAGATCAGCCCCAGCATTTT,CASSTALRDQPQHF
TRBV7-6,TRBJ1-1,TRBD1,.,TGTGCCAGCAGCTTGAGGGACAGCTTGAACACTGAAGCTTTCTTT,CASSLRDSLNTEAFF